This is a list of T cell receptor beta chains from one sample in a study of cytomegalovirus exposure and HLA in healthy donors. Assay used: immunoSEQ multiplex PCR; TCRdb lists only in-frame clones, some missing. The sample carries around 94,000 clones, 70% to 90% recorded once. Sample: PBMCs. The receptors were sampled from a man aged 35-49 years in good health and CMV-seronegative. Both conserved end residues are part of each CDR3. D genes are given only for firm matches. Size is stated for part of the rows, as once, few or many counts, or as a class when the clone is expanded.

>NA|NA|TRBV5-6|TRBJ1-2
CATGSLPGYHYGYTF
TGTGCCACCGGGAGCTTGCCAGGGTATCACTATGGCTACACCTTC
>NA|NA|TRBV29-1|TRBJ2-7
CSVDQGGYEQYF
TGCAGCGTTGATCAGGGGGGCTACGAGCAGTACTTC
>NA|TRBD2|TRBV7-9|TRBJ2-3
CASSSSGGAGDTQYF
TGTGCCAGCAGCTCTAGCGGGGGGGCAGGAGATACGCAGTATTTT
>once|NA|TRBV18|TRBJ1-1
CASSPERKAFF
TGTGCCAGCTCACCGGAGAGGAAAGCTTTCTTT
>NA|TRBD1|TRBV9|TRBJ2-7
CASSVNQGAYEQYF
TGTGCCAGCAGCGTTAACCAGGGGGCTTACGAGCAGTACTTC
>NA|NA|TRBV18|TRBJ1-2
CASSSDSLYGYTF
TGTGCCAGCTCATCGGACAGCTTGTATGGCTACACCTTC
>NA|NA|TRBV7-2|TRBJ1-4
CASSPGTPPEKLFF
TGTGCCAGCAGCCCCGGGACACCACCTGAAAAACTGTTTTTT
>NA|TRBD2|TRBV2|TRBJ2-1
CASSWTSQAYNEQFF
TGTGCCAGCAGTTGGACTAGTCAGGCCTACAATGAGCAGTTCTTC
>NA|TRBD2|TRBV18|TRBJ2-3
CASSPIAGGFEDTQYF
TGTGCCAGCTCACCGATTGCGGGGGGGTTCGAGGATACGCAGTATTTT
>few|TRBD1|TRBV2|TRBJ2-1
CASLGTGINEQFF
TGTGCCAGCCTCGGGACAGGGATCAATGAGCAGTTCTTC
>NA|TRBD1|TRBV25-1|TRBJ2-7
CASSDPGQGVYEQYF
TGTGCCAGCAGTGACCCCGGACAGGGCGTCTACGAGCAGTACTTC
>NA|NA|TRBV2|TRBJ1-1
CASPLVVNTEAFF
TGTGCCAGCCCCCTGGTAGTGAACACTGAAGCTTTCTTT
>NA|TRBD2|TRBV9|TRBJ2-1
CASSVFGGEPSYNEQFF
TGTGCCAGCAGCGTGTTCGGGGGGGAGCCCTCCTACAATGAGCAGTTCTTC
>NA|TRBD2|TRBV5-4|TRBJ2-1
CASSTLAGGRDSYNEQFF
TGTGCCAGCAGCACACTAGCGGGGGGGCGAGACTCCTACAATGAGCAGTTCTTC
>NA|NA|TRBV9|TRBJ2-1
CASSVGAPYNEQFF
TGTGCCAGCAGCGTGGGGGCCCCGTACAATGAGCAGTTCTTC
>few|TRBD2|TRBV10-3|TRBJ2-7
CAISVSAGGSLEQYF
TGTGCCATCAGTGTTTCAGCGGGGGGTTCCCTCGAGCAGTACTTC
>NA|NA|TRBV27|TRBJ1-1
CASSLAANTEAFF
TGTGCCAGCAGTTTGGCGGCTAACACTGAAGCTTTCTTT
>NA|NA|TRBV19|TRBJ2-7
CASSGTDRFLSYEQYF
TGTGCCAGTAGTGGAACAGACAGGTTTTTGTCCTACGAGCAGTACTTC
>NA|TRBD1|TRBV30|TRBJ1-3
CAVTRDRTNGVGGNTIYF
TGTGCCGTAACCCGGGACAGGACAAATGGAGTTGGCGGAAACACCATATATTTT
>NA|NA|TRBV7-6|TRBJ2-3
CASSKGKFSTDTQYF
TGTGCCAGCAGCAAGGGGAAATTTAGCACAGATACGCAGTATTTT
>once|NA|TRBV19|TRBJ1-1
CASKEGAAEAFF
TGTGCCAGCAAGGAAGGGGCGGCTGAAGCTTTCTTT
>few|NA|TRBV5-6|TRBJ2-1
CASSLAQIGDLKFF
TGTGCCAGCAGCTTGGCCCAGATTGGAGATTTAAAGTTCTTC
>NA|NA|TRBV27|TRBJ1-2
CASSRQGTPDRPGYTF
TGTGCCAGCAGTAGACAAGGGACACCAGATAGACCTGGCTACACCTTC
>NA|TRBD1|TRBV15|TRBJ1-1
CATSREQGYGAFF
TGTGCCACCAGCAGAGAACAGGGGTACGGGGCTTTCTTT
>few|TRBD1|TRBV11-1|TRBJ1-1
CASTHRGGGRTEAFF
TGTGCCAGCACCCACAGGGGCGGGGGGAGAACTGAAGCTTTCTTT
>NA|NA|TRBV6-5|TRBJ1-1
CASSPDRFMNTEAFF
TGTGCCAGCAGTCCGGACAGATTTATGAACACTGAAGCTTTCTTT
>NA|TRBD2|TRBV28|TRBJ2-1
CASGVGGGPNEQFF
TGTGCCAGCGGGGTGGGCGGGGGACCCAATGAGCAGTTCTTC
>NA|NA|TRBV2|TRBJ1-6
CASSARQTYNSPLHF
TGTGCCAGCAGTGCCCGACAGACTTATAATTCACCCCTCCACTTT
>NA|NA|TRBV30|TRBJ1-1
CAWSSPPGDEAFF
TGTGCCTGGAGTAGTCCTCCGGGGGATGAAGCTTTCTTT
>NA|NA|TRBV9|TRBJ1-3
CASSAVIRRSELEWTSSGNTIYF
TGTGCCAGCAGCGCAGTGATTCGACGGAGCGAGCTAGAGTGGACTTCCTCTGGAAACACCATATATTTT
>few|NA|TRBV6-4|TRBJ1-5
CASSDTGQFNQPQHF
TGTGCCAGCAGTGACACCGGACAGTTCAATCAGCCCCAGCATTTT
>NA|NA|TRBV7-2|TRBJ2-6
CASSLEAGAKLAGANVLTF
TGTGCCAGCAGCTTAGAGGCGGGCGCCAAATTGGCTGGGGCCAACGTCCTGACTTTC
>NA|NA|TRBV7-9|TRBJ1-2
CSSSPPTRTPLHGYTF
TGTTCCAGCAGCCCCCCGACACGAACCCCTCTGCATGGCTACACCTTC
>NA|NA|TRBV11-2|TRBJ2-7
CASSYGRGYEQYF
TGTGCCAGCAGCTATGGGCGGGGATACGAGCAGTACTTC
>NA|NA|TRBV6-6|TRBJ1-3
CASSRGDTWGNTIYF
TGTGCCAGCAGTAGAGGGGACACGTGGGGAAACACCATATATTTT
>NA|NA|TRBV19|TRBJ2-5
CASSIADKGLETQYF
TGTGCCAGTAGTATCGCGGACAAGGGGCTTGAGACCCAGTACTTC
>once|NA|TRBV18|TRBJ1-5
CASSETVPKGSNQPQHF
TGTGCCAGCTCGGAGACAGTTCCAAAGGGGAGCAATCAGCCCCAGCATTTT
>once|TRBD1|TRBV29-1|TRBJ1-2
CSVETGENYGYTF
TGCAGCGTTGAAACAGGGGAAAACTATGGCTACACCTTC
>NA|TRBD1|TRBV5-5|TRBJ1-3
CASSLRGGQGDTIYF
TGTGCCAGCAGCTTGCGCGGAGGACAGGGGGACACCATATATTTT
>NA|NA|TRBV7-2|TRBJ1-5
CASSSSDQPQHF
TGTGCCAGCAGCTCTTCCGATCAGCCCCAGCATTTT
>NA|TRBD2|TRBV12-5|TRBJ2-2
CASAKRGVDTGELFF
TGTGCTAGTGCTAAGCGGGGGGTCGACACCGGGGAGCTGTTTTTT
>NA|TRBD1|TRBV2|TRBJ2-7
CASSKLGGTGGEQYF
TGTGCCAGCAGTAAACTTGGTGGGACAGGGGGCGAGCAGTACTTC
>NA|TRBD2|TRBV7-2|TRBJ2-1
CASTPTSDSEQFF
TGTGCCAGCACCCCAACTAGCGATAGTGAGCAGTTCTTC
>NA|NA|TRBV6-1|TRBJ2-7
CASRDSALREQYF
TGTGCCAGCAGGGACAGTGCCCTGAGGGAGCAGTACTTC
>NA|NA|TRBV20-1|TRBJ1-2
CSARVNYGYTF
TGCAGTGCCAGGGTGAACTATGGCTACACCTTC
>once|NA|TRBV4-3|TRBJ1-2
CASSQGAGHYGYTF
TGCGCCAGCAGCCAAGGCGCGGGGCACTATGGCTACACCTTC
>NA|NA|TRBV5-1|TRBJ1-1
CASSLEGLNTEAFF
TGCGCCAGCAGCTTGGAGGGGCTGAACACTGAAGCTTTCTTT
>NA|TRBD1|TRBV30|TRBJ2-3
CAWSVQGARDTQYF
TGTGCCTGGAGTGTCCAGGGGGCGAGAGATACGCAGTATTTT
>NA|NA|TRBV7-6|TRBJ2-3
CASSLESGADTQYF
TGTGCCAGCAGCTTAGAGTCCGGGGCAGATACGCAGTATTTT
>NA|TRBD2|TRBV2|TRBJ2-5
CASSEVAGGGQETQYF
TGTGCCAGCAGTGAAGTCGCGGGGGGCGGACAAGAGACCCAGTACTTC
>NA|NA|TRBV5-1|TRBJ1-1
CASSWGQGELTEAFF
TGCGCCAGCAGCTGGGGGCAGGGTGAACTCACTGAAGCTTTCTTT
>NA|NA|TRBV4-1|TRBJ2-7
CASSQPGGPEQYF
TGCGCCAGCAGCCAGCCAGGGGGGCCCGAGCAGTACTTC
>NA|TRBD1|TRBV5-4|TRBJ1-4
CASSPGTATNEKLFF
TGTGCCAGCAGCCCCGGGACAGCAACTAATGAAAAACTGTTTTTT
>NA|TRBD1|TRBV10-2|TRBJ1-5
CASSEVPGQNNQPQHF
TGCGCCAGCAGTGAGGTTCCGGGACAGAATAATCAGCCCCAGCATTTT
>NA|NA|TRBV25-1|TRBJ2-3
CASSAPSFDTQYF
TGTGCCAGCAGTGCCCCTAGCTTCGATACGCAGTATTTT
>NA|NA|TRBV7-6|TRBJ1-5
CASSPAGGAGQPQHF
TGTGCCAGCAGCCCAGCCGGGGGGGCGGGTCAGCCCCAGCATTTT
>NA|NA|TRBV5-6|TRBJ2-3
CASSPGFADTQYF
TGTGCCAGCAGTCCAGGGTTTGCAGATACGCAGTATTTT
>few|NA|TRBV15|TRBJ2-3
CATSASGQGTDTQYF
TGTGCCACCAGCGCTAGCGGCCAGGGGACAGATACGCAGTATTTT
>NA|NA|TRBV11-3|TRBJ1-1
CASSLRNTEAFF
TGTGCCAGCAGCTTGAGGAACACTGAAGCTTTCTTT